The T cell receptor beta chain described here comes from a study of beta chain features in type 1 diabetes. This clone has just a few counts. V lost 4 bases and J lost 0; bases outside the gene matches: 8. CDR1 is SEHNR, CDR2 FQNEAQ, per germline (reference sequence). The CDR3 runs 17 residues. Sequenced material consisted of expressed TCRB transcripts (all of the isolated RNA was reverse transcribed). The assay was immunoSEQ multiplex PCR, and TCRdb's table has in-frame clones only and misses some. The repertoire holds 200,000 to 250,000 clones, with around 26% as singletons. In all sorted populations, purity surpassed 95%.

The V call is TRBV7-9, the J call TRBJ2-7, with TRBD1 matching 11 bases. The TCR comes from a man aged 30 to 39 in good health. The sequenced material came from central memory CD4+ T cells from blood. CDR3 loop: CASSSGAGTGGSYEQYF. The DNA for the CDR3 is TGTGCCAGCAGCTCCGGAGCCGGGACAGGGGGCTCCTACGAGCAGTACTTC.